The 11 T cell receptor beta chains below come from one sample, sequenced in a study of blood T cell repertoires in COVID-19. Sequenced by immunoSEQ multiplex PCR; TCRdb stores in-frame clones only, minus some. The sample consists of roughly 150,000 clones, approximately 80% of them appearing once. The sample was peripheral blood. These receptors came from a woman aged 50 to 60 in a cohort sampled during active or convalescent COVID-19.

This clone turned up a few times. The chain has TRBV5-4 and TRBJ2-5; D may be TRBD2 (5 bases). V was shortened by 0 bases and J by 5 bases, with 11 bases between the two germline ends. CDR3 length equals 14 residues. Germline CDR1 is SGHNT and CDR2 is YYREEE (reference sequence). This CDR3 is CASSLGTEVETQYF. CDR3 nucleotides: TGTGCCAGCAGCTTGGGGACGGAGGTGGAGACCCAGTACTTC.

The CDR3 DNA sequence: TGCGCCAGCAGCTACGGAGTAGGAAATAACTATGGCTACACCTTC. Residues: CASSYGVGNNYGYTF. J is TRBJ1-2 and V is TRBV5-1; D not certain. The V end lost 3 bases, the J end lost 1 base, and 13 bases lay between the germline ends. Germline V lookup: CDR1 SGHRS, CDR2 YFSETQ. CDR3 length equals 15 residues.

The chain joins TRBV5-5 to TRBJ2-5; possibly TRBD2 for D (5 bases). With 0 bases removed from V and 6 bases from J, the gap between germline ends came to 9 bases. This CDR3 is 13 amino acids long. Germline CDR1 SGHKS, CDR2 YYEKEE (reference sequence). This chain's CDR3 is CASSLVLEQTQYF. The CDR3 bases are TGTGCCAGCAGCTTGGTACTAGAGCAGACCCAGTACTTC.

The rearrangement uses TRBV3-1 (or the pseudogene TRBV3-2) and TRBJ1-5; the D gene is possibly TRBD1 (6 bases). Deletions cut 6 bases from V and 4 bases from J, with 10 bases between. The CDR3 runs to 13 residues. CDR1 and CDR2 from the germline V gene are LGHDT and YNNKEL (reference sequence). CDR3 sequence: CASSKGENQPQHF. The CDR3 DNA sequence: TGTGCCAGCAGTAAGGGGGAGAATCAGCCCCAGCATTTT.

This clone was counted many times. The chain uses TRBV4-3 and TRBJ1-4; 8 bases line up with TRBD1. Trimming removed 4 bases from V and 10 bases from J; junction bases left unmatched: 14. The CDR3 has 16 residues. The germline gives CDR1 LGHNA, CDR2 YSLEER. CDR3 sequence: CASSLYGKGTGGKLFF. CDR3 nucleotides: TGCGCCAGCAGCCTCTACGGGAAAGGGACAGGAGGAAAACTGTTTTTT.

This clone has just one count. The chain recombines TRBV25-1 with TRBJ2-3, with 12 bases identical to TRBD1. Germline CDR1 is MGHDK and CDR2 is SYGVNS. V trimming: 4 bases; J trimming: 1 base; junction bases outside the gene matches: 9. The CDR3 is made up of 18 amino acids. Here the CDR3 reads CASSGGQGAGGGTDTQYF. The CDR3 DNA reads as TGTGCCAGCAGTGGGGGACAGGGGGCTGGGGGAGGCACAGATACGCAGTATTTT.

The chain employs TRBV18 and TRBJ1-2, with D perhaps TRBD1 (6 bases). The germline CDR1 and CDR2 sequences are KGHSH and LQKENI. This CDR3 contains 14 residues. The ends were cut back, 6 bases at V and 0 bases at J, with 11 bases in the middle. Here the CDR3 DNA reads TGTGCCAGCTCCGAACAGGGTTCTAACTATGGCTACACCTTC. As protein: CASSEQGSNYGYTF.

V is TRBV5-1 and J is TRBJ1-3, with 7 nucleotides matching TRBD1. J gave up 4 bases and V 4 bases, and 5 bases lay outside the gene matches. This CDR3 has 14 amino acids. Germline-derived CDR1 and CDR2 are SGHRS and YFSETQ. The CDR3 is CASSRQGGGNTIYF. CDR3 in DNA: TGCGCCAGCAGCAGACAGGGAGGCGGAAACACCATATATTTT.

This chain uses TRBV5-4 with TRBJ2-1; D is possibly TRBD2 (6 bases). The CDR3 has 12 residues. In germline, CDR1 is SGHNT, CDR2 YYREEE (reference sequence). V lost 10 bases to trimming and J lost 5 bases, with 13 bases between them. This CDR3 reads CASSGGDNEQFF. In DNA, the CDR3 is TGTGCCTCCTCTGGCGGGGACAATGAGCAGTTCTTC. The entire variable domain, with the rest obtained from reference TRBV5-4 and TRBJ2-1, is as follows: ETGVTQSPTHLIKTRGQQVTLRCSSQSGHNTVSWYQQALGQGPQFIFQYYREEENGRGNFPPRFSGLQFPNYSSELNVNALELDDSALYLCASSGGDNEQFFGPGTRLTVL.

The CDR3 sequence: CASSQDRGLAYTEAFF. In DNA form, the CDR3 reads TGCGCCAGCAGCCAAGACAGGGGGCTCGCCTACACTGAAGCTTTCTTT. This chain connects TRBV4-1 to TRBJ1-1; 8 positions agree with TRBD1. Germline trimming cut 0 bases from V and 3 bases from J; bases unmatched to any gene: 6. The V gene's germline CDR1 is MGHRA and CDR2 YSYEKL. This CDR3 spans 16 amino acids.

The CDR3 region is CASSYGSATNEKLFF. CDR3 DNA sequence: TGTGCCAGCAGTTATGGCTCTGCAACTAATGAAAAACTGTTTTTT. J is TRBJ1-4 and V is TRBV27; no clear D. Deletions cut 4 bases from V and 0 bases from J, with 9 bases between. The CDR3 is 15 residues long. Per the germline V gene, CDR1 is MNHEY and CDR2 is SMNVEV (reference sequence).